Below are 30 T cell receptor beta chains sequenced from a single sample in a study of PD-1 blockade in classical Hodgkin lymphoma (dated by TCRdb to 2018 to 2021). Libraries came from the immunoSEQ multiplex PCR assay. TCRdb's version of the immuneACCESS table is confined to in-frame rearrangements and falls short of the full clone set. An unresolved V gene accounts for under half of the shortfall where checked; the remainder is of unknown origin. The sample records fewer than 90,000 clones, roughly 93% of which are singletons. The top ten hold 2.6% of the sample. According to the study, the label for this sample's time point signals: newly diagnosed, previously untreated cHL patient sample. The sample comprised peripheral blood mononuclear cells (PBMCs). Receptors were obtained from a human donor with classical Hodgkin lymphoma.

This clone occurred a few times. This rearrangement joins TRBV10-3 to TRBJ1-2, with no clear D. Trimming took off 3 bases at V and 8 bases at J, with 7 bases between the two ends. The CDR3 is 11 amino acids. From germline, CDR1 is ENHRY and CDR2 SYGVKD. CDR3 nucleotides: TGTGCCATCAGTGACGTCAAGGGCTACACCTTC. As protein: CAISDVKGYTF.

V is TRBV7-2 and J is TRBJ2-1; 9 bases fit TRBD2. The V and J ends lost 5 bases and 5 bases, in that order; junction bases with no gene match: 4. The germline V gene encodes CDR1 SGHTA and CDR2 FQGNSA. The CDR3 is made up of 14 amino acids. The CDR3 loop reads CASSTGTSHNEQFF. Here the CDR3 DNA reads TGTGCCAGCAGCACTGGGACTAGCCACAATGAGCAGTTCTTC.

The V call is TRBV10-2, the J call TRBJ2-1; unclear D gene. The CDR3 runs 13 residues. Between the trimmed V and J ends, which lost 4 bases and 6 bases, there was a span of 10 bases. Germline loops: CDR1 WSHSY, CDR2 SAAADI. CDR3 sequence: CASSGSVGNEQFF. Here the CDR3 DNA reads TGCGCCAGCAGTGGCAGCGTGGGCAATGAGCAGTTCTTC.

Worth noting for this clone: The same CDR3 arises from other DNA sequences in this sample as well. This chain links TRBV5-6 with TRBJ1-5; unclear D gene. This CDR3 contains 12 residues. Looked up from germline, CDR1 is SGHDT and CDR2 is YYEEEE. The ends were cut back, 2 bases at V and 3 bases at J, with 3 bases in the middle. The CDR3 sequence is CASSLPNQPQHF. In DNA, the CDR3 is TGTGCCAGCAGCTTACCCAATCAGCCCCAGCATTTT. The full variable domain, with the rest looked up from reference TRBV5-6 and TRBJ1-5, is DAGVTQSPTHLIKTRGQQVTLRCSPKSGHDTVSWYQQALGQGPQFIFQYYEEEERQRGNFPDRFSGHQFPNYSSELNVNALLLGDSALYLCASSLPNQPQHFGDGTRLSIL.

This sequence joins TRBV10-1 and TRBJ2-7; D might be TRBD2 (6 bases). CDR3 length: 13 amino acids. Germline-derived CDR1 and CDR2 are WNHNN and SYGVQD (reference sequence). Deletions cut 4 bases from V and 2 bases from J, with 9 bases between. CDR3 coding DNA: TGCGCCAGCAGTGTGCGGGAAACCTACGAGCAGTACTTC. Its protein is CASSVRETYEQYF.

This clone was observed once. The chain joins TRBV19 to TRBJ2-3; D unclear. The CDR3 totals 14 residues. Looked up from germline, CDR1 is LNHDA and CDR2 is SQIVND (reference sequence). The V gene lost 5 bases and the J gene lost 1 base, with 10 bases spanning the gap. CDR3 DNA: TGTGCCAGTAGTCCCCGCTCAGGCACAGATACGCAGTATTTT. Amino acids: CASSPRSGTDTQYF.

The chain recombines TRBV9 with TRBJ2-7, with 12 nucleotides matching TRBD1. V was clipped by 2 bases and J by 2 bases; unmatched bases: 2. The CDR3 is 15 residues long. Germline CDR1 and CDR2: SGDLS and YYNGEE. CDR3 DNA: TGTGCCAGCAGCGTCGGGACAGGGGGCCCCTACGAGCAGTACTTC. It encodes CASSVGTGGPYEQYF.

The DNA for the CDR3 is TGCAGCGTCCTCAGTGGCAGGGGTACTGAAGCTTTCTTT. It is translated as CSVLSGRGTEAFF. The chain combines TRBV29-1 with TRBJ1-1; D might be TRBD1 (6 bases). There are 13 residues in the CDR3. Per germline, CDR1 SQVTM and CDR2 ANQGSEA. V lost 6 bases, J lost 5 bases, and 16 bases lay in between.

The chain carries TRBV5-1 and TRBJ2-1, with 8 positions matching TRBD2. This CDR3 has 15 residues. V was clipped by 6 bases and J by 0 bases; unmatched bases: 5. Germline V CDR1 and CDR2: SGHRS, YFSETQ. The CDR3, as DNA: TGCGCCAGCACGCCAAGCGGGAGCTCCTACAATGAGCAGTTCTTC. This sequence encodes CASTPSGSSYNEQFF.

This clone was detected a few times. CDR3 sequence reads: CASSVAGGNQPQHF. The CDR3 DNA follows: TGTGCCAGCAGCGTAGCCGGAGGCAATCAGCCCCAGCATTTT. The V and J genes are TRBV9 and TRBJ1-5; D unresolved. Germline CDR1 SGDLS, CDR2 YYNGEE. With 0 bases removed from V and 2 bases from J, the gap between germline ends came to 6 bases. The CDR3 totals 14 residues.

This chain links TRBV5-4 with TRBJ1-3; 7 nucleotides align to TRBD1. V dropped 4 bases and J dropped 4; count of bases not matched to a gene: 8. CDR1 and CDR2 (germline): SGHNT, YYREEE (reference sequence). The CDR3 spans 15 residues. This CDR3 reads CASSPGTEPGNTIYF. CDR3 DNA sequence: TGTGCCAGCAGCCCGGGGACAGAGCCAGGAAACACCATATATTTT.

The chain combines TRBV5-1 with TRBJ2-7; 7 bases line up with TRBD2. Germline V gene data show CDR1 as SGHRS and CDR2 as YFSETQ. The CDR3 sequence is 15 residues long. After removal of 3 bases from V and 1 base from J, the junction contained 7 bases not matched to a gene. In DNA form, the CDR3 reads TGCGCCAGCAGCTCCCGTGATAGCGGGTCCTACGAGCAGTACTTC. Translated: CASSSRDSGSYEQYF.

The CDR3 region is CASSPTDRTPLHF. As DNA, the CDR3 is TGTGCCAGCAGTCCCACCGACAGAACACCCCTCCACTTT. The V and J genes are TRBV6-5 and TRBJ1-6, with a tentative D call TRBD1 (5 bases). Trimming shortened V by 5 bases and J by 11 bases, and 13 bases separated the two germline ends. Germline V lookup: CDR1 MNHEY, CDR2 SVGAGI. The CDR3 contains 13 residues.

The chain couples TRBV14 to TRBJ1-3; no definite D call. Deletions cut 4 bases from V and 0 bases from J, with 7 bases between. CDR1 is SGHDN, CDR2 FVKESK, per germline. The CDR3 runs 14 residues. The CDR3 spells CASSPRPSGNTIYF. The CDR3 DNA reads as TGTGCCAGCAGCCCGCGACCCTCTGGAAACACCATATATTTT.

The chain employs TRBV2 and TRBJ1-2, with 7 bases that match TRBD1. The germline gives CDR1 SNHLY, CDR2 FYNNEI. This CDR3 region has 14 residues. The V and J ends lost 5 bases and 5 bases, in that order; junction bases with no gene match: 8. The chain's CDR3 is CASSPGTEYYGYTF. CDR3 nucleotide sequence: TGTGCCAGCAGTCCTGGGACAGAGTATTATGGCTACACCTTC.

This clone was counted only a few times. The V call is TRBV19, the J call TRBJ2-1; D gene ambiguous. V gave up 3 bases and J gave up 9 bases, with 15 bases separating them. The germline V gene encodes CDR1 LNHDA and CDR2 SQIVND (reference sequence). There are 14 residues in the CDR3. The CDR3 loop is CASSMGWALGEQFF. In DNA, the CDR3 is TGTGCCAGTAGTATGGGATGGGCCCTAGGTGAGCAGTTCTTC.

This chain joins TRBV18 and TRBJ2-1, with 10 bases fitting TRBD1. The CDR3 sequence is 16 residues long. Germline CDR1 KGHSH, CDR2 LQKENI. The ends lost 3 bases at V and 0 bases at J; junction bases unmatched: 2. DNA of the CDR3: TGTGCCAGCTCACCGGGACAGGGGAGCTCCTACAATGAGCAGTTCTTC. Its protein is CASSPGQGSSYNEQFF.

CDR3 region: CASSDRPDSTDTQYF. CDR3 nucleotides: TGTGCCAGCAGTGACCGCCCAGATAGCACAGATACGCAGTATTTT. The chain joins TRBV6-4 to TRBJ2-3; D gene unclear. The CDR3 contains 15 residues. The V gene lost 2 bases and the J gene lost 0 bases, with 9 bases spanning the gap. CDR1 and CDR2 (germline): MRHNA, SNTAGT.

V is TRBV7-2 and J is TRBJ2-5; perhaps TRBD2 as D (6 bases). This CDR3 is 14 amino acids long. Germline V CDR1 and CDR2: SGHTA, FQGNSA. Trimming cost V 1 base and J 3 bases, with 9 bases left between them. The CDR3 DNA sequence: TGTGCCAGCAGCTTAGTGGGGACTGAAGAGACCCAGTACTTC. Protein product: CASSLVGTEETQYF. The full variable domain, with the rest looked up from reference TRBV7-2 and TRBJ2-5, is GAGVSQSPSNKVTEKGKDVELRCDPISGHTALYWYRQSLGQGLEFLIYFQGNSAPDKSGLPSDRFSAERTGGSVSTLTIQRTQQEDSAVYLCASSLVGTEETQYFGPGTRLLVL.

The gene calls are TRBV19 and TRBJ1-4; D perhaps matches TRBD1 (6 bases). V gave up 1 base and J gave up 3 bases, with 9 bases separating them. The CDR3 is made up of 15 amino acids. CDR1 is LNHDA and CDR2 is SQIVND in the germline V gene (reference sequence). The CDR3: CASSIAQGPNEKLFF. The CDR3 DNA follows: TGTGCCAGTAGTATAGCACAGGGACCTAATGAAAAACTGTTTTTT.

The table lists this clone with a count of one. The gene calls are TRBV7-2 and TRBJ2-1, with 13 nucleotides matching TRBD2. There are 17 residues in the CDR3. V trimming: 5 bases; J trimming: 5 bases; junction bases outside the gene matches: 9. Germline CDR1 SGHTA, CDR2 FQGNSA. CDR3 protein: CASSEKLGLAGNNEQFF. The CDR3 DNA reads TGTGCCAGCAGCGAAAAATTGGGACTAGCGGGAAACAATGAGCAGTTCTTC.

The chain recombines TRBV6-5 with TRBJ1-2; D perhaps matches TRBD1 (5 bases). The V and J ends lost 7 bases and 5 bases respectively, with 17 bases between them. The V gene's germline CDR1 is MNHEY and CDR2 SVGAGI. The CDR3 has 14 amino acids. This chain's CDR3 is CASIQGGLGYGYTF. CDR3 DNA sequence: TGTGCCAGCATTCAGGGTGGATTGGGGTATGGCTACACCTTC.

CDR3 bases: TGTGCCAGTAGTATAGCGGACCCTGCCTACAATGAGCAGTTCTTC. This codes for CASSIADPAYNEQFF. The V gene is TRBV19, the J gene TRBJ2-1, with D hard to call. CDR1 LNHDA and CDR2 SQIVND come from the germline V gene (reference sequence). V gave up 1 base and J gave up 2 bases, with 9 bases separating them. This CDR3 is 15 amino acids long. Full variable domain (rest looked up from reference TRBV19 and TRBJ2-1): DGGITQSPKYLFRKEGQNVTLSCEQNLNHDAMYWYRQDPGQGLRLIYYSQIVNDFQKGDIAEGYSVSREKKESFPLTVTSAQKNPTAFYLCASSIADPAYNEQFFGPGTRLTVL.

V gene TRBV14 combines with J gene TRBJ2-7; D is unresolved. V shed 0 bases and J shed 7 bases, with 10 bases lying between them. Germline V CDR1 and CDR2: SGHDN, FVKESK. CDR3 length: 13 amino acids. The CDR3 reads CASSQDQVREQYF. The CDR3 DNA sequence: TGTGCCAGCAGCCAAGACCAGGTTAGAGAGCAGTACTTC.

The genes are TRBV28 and TRBJ2-7; D unclear. The V end lost 2 bases, the J end lost 2 bases, and 4 bases lay between the germline ends. The germline CDR1 and CDR2 sequences are MDHEN and SYDVKM. This CDR3 has 12 amino acids. The CDR3 DNA sequence: TGTGCCAGCAGTTTAAACCCCTACGAGCAGTACTTC. Its translation: CASSLNPYEQYF.

This chain uses TRBV2 with TRBJ1-1, with a tentative D call TRBD1 (6 bases). The CDR3 runs 15 residues. Germline V gene sequence: CDR1 SNHLY, CDR2 FYNNEI. V dropped 3 bases and J dropped 6 bases, with 17 bases sitting between them. The CDR3 is CASSETQGKVSEAFF. CDR3 nucleotide sequence: TGTGCCAGCAGTGAGACACAGGGTAAGGTGTCTGAAGCTTTCTTT.

The chain employs TRBV28 and TRBJ1-2, with a weak D call TRBD1 (6 bases). With 3 bases removed from V and 6 bases from J, the gap between germline ends came to 14 bases. This CDR3 comprises 14 residues. Germline lookup yields CDR1 MDHEN and CDR2 SYDVKM. The CDR3 loop is CASSFFRDTNGYTF. CDR3 nucleotides: TGTGCCAGCAGTTTTTTCAGGGACACCAATGGCTACACCTTC.

V is TRBV6-1 and J is TRBJ1-6; D unresolved. The CDR3 has 15 residues. The V gene's germline CDR1 is MNHNS and CDR2 SASEGT. Between the trimmed V and J ends, which lost 6 bases and 8 bases, there was a span of 17 bases. DNA of the CDR3: TGTGCCAGCAGCGATGGAGTTTTGTTAGATTCACCCCTCCACTTT. Amino acids: CASSDGVLLDSPLHF.

The rearrangement joins TRBV5-6 to TRBJ1-2; no clear D. V was shortened by 3 bases and J by 2 bases, with 11 bases between the two germline ends. CDR3 length equals 14 residues. Germline CDR1 is SGHDT and CDR2 is YYEEEE. The CDR3 loop reads CASSSGLGNYGYTF. CDR3 in DNA: TGTGCCAGCAGCTCGGGTCTGGGAAACTATGGCTACACCTTC.

This chain connects TRBV4-1 to TRBJ1-1; possibly TRBD1 for D (6 bases). Trimming removed 3 bases at V and 11 bases at J, with 22 bases between. Germline values: CDR1 MGHRA, CDR2 YSYEKL. The CDR3 loop spans 15 amino acids. CDR3 coding DNA: TGCGCCAGCAGCCAGGGTAGACAGGCTACCTTCGGGGCTTTCTTT. Its protein product is CASSQGRQATFGAFF.